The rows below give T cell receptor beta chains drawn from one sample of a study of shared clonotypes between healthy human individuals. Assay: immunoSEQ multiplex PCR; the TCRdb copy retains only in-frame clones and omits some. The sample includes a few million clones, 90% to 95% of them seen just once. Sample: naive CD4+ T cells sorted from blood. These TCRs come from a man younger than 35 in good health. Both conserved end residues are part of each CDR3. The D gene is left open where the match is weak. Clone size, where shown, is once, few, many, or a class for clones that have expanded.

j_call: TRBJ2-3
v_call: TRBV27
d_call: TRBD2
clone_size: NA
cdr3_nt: TGTGCCAGCAGTTTAGTACTAGCGGGAATCACAGATACGCAGTATTTT
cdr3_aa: CASSLVLAGITDTQYF

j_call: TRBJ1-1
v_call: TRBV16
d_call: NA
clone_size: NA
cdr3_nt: TGTGCCAGCAGTCTCACAGGGTTGAACACTGAAGCTTTCTTT
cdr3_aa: CASSLTGLNTEAFF

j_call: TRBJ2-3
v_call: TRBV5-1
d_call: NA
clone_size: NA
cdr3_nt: TGCGCCAGCAGCTTGAGGGAAGGAGATACGCAGTATTTT
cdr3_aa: CASSLREGDTQYF

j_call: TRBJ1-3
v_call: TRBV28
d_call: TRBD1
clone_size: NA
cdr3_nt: TGTGCCAGCTATTCAGGGACAGCCTCTGGAAACACCATATATTTT
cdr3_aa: CASYSGTASGNTIYF

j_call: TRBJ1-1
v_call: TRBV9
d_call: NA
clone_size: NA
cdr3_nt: TGTGCCAGCAGCGTGGGAGGGAAACTGAACACTGAAGCTTTCTTT
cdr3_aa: CASSVGGKLNTEAFF

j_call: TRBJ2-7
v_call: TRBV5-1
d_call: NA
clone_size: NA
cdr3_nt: TGCGCCAGCAGCTTGGCCGACAATACCTACGAGCAGTACTTC
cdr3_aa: CASSLADNTYEQYF

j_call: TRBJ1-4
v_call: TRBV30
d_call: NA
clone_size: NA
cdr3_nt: TGTGCCTGGAGTGTTAAGGGGACAACTAATGAAAAACTGTTTTTT
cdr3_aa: CAWSVKGTTNEKLFF

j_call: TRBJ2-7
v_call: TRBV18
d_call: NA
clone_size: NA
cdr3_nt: TGTGCCAGCTCAGTAGGGGGTGCTTCCTACGAGCAGTACTTC
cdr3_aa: CASSVGGASYEQYF

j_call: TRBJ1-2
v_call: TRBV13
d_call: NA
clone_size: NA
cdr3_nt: TGTGCCAGCAGCTCCCAGGGGAGGACTTACTATGGCTACACCTTC
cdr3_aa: CASSSQGRTYYGYTF

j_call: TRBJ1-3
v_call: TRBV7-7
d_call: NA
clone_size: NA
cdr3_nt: TGTGCTAGCAGCTTAGGGGAAAACTCTGGAAACACCATATATTTT
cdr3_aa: CASSLGENSGNTIYF

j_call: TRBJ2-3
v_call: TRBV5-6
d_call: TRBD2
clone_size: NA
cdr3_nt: TGTGCCAGCAGCTCCGGACTAGCGGGACTCACAGATACGCAGTATTTT
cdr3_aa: CASSSGLAGLTDTQYF

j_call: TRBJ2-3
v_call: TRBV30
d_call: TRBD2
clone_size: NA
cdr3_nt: TGTGCCTGCCGCGGTCTAGCGGGAATAGATACGCAGTATTTT
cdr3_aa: CACRGLAGIDTQYF

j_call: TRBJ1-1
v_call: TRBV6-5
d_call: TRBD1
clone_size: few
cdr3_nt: TGTGCCAGCAGTTACGACAGGGGGAACACTGAAGCTTTCTTT
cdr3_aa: CASSYDRGNTEAFF

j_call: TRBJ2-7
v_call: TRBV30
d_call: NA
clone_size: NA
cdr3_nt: TGTGCCTGGAGTGCGTTCTACGAGCAGTACTTC
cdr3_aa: CAWSAFYEQYF

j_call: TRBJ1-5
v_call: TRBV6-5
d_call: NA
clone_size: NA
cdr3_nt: TGTGCCAGCAGGGGAGCCGGGACCTTACAGGAGCCCCAGCATTTT
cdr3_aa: CASRGAGTLQEPQHF

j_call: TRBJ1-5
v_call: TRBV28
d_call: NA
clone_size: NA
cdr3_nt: TGTGCCAGCAGAAAGGGGCGGGGGCGCGTCGATCAGCCCCAGCATTTT
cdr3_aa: CASRKGRGRVDQPQHF

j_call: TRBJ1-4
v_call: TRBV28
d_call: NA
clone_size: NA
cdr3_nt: TGTGCCAGCAGTCAGGGACAAGCAACTAATGAAAAACTGTTTTTT
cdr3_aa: CASSQGQATNEKLFF

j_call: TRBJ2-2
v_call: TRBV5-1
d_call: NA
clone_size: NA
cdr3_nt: TGCGCCACGGGGACTCCTGGGACCGGGGAGCTGTTTTTT
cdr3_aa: CATGTPGTGELFF

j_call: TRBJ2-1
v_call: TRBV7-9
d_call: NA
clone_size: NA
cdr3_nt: TGTGCCAGCAGCTTAGTTAATAATGAGCAGTTCTTC
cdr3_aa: CASSLVNNEQFF

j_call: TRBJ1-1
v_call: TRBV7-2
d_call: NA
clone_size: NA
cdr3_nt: TGTGCCAGCAGCTTAGAGGTACTCCGTGGAGGGGAAGCTTTCTTT
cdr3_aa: CASSLEVLRGGEAFF

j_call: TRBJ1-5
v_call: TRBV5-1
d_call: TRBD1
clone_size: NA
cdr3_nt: TGCGCCAGCAGCCCGACAGGGAGCAATCAGCCCCAGCATTTT
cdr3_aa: CASSPTGSNQPQHF

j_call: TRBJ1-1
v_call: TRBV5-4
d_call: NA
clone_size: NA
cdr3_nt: TGTGCCAGCAGCTTCGCGGGAATGAACACTGAAGCTTTCTTT
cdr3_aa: CASSFAGMNTEAFF

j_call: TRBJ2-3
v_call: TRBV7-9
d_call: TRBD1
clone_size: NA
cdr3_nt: TGTGCCAGCAGCCGGGGACAGGGATTCACAGATACGCAGTATTTT
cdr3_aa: CASSRGQGFTDTQYF

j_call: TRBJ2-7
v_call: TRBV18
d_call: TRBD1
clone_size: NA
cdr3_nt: TGTGCCAGCTCACCACGAGAAGGAGACAGGGGGCACGAGCAGTACTTC
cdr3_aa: CASSPREGDRGHEQYF

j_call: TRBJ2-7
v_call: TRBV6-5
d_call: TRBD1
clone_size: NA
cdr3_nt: TGTGCTACCAAACCCACAGGGGCGACGGTCGAGCAGTACTTC
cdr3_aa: CATKPTGATVEQYF

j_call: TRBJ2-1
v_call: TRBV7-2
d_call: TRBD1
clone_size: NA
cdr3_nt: TGTGCCAGCAGCTTGGACAGGACCCCACGAAATAATGAGCAGTTCTTC
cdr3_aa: CASSLDRTPRNNEQFF

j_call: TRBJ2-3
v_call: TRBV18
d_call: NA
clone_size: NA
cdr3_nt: TGTGCCAGCTCACCAGGCACAGATACGCAGTATTTT
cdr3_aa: CASSPGTDTQYF

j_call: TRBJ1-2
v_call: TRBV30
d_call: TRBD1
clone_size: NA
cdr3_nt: TGTGCCTGGACCTCAATAGGGACAGCTTATGGCTACACCTTC
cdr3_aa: CAWTSIGTAYGYTF

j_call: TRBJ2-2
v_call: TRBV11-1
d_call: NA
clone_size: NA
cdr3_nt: TGTGCCAGCAGCCCCTCCGGATCCCAGAACACCGGGGAGCTGTTTTTT
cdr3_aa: CASSPSGSQNTGELFF

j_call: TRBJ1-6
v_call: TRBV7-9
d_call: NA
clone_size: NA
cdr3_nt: TGTGCCAGCAGTCTGACAGTTAATTCACCCCTCCACTTT
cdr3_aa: CASSLTVNSPLHF

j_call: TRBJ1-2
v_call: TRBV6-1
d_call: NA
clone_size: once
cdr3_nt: TGTGCCAGCAGAAGCTCGGGACAAAACTATGGCTACACCTTC
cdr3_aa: CASRSSGQNYGYTF

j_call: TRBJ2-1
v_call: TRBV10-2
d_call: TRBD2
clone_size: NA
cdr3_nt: TGCGCCAGCAGTGATGTTTTTTGGACTAGCGGGAACTACAATGAGCAGTTCTTC
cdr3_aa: CASSDVFWTSGNYNEQFF

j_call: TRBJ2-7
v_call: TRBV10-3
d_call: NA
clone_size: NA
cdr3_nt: TGTGCCATCAGTGTCGGCTCCTACGAGCAGTACTTC
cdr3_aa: CAISVGSYEQYF

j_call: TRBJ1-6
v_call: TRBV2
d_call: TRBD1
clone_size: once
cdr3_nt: TGTGCCAGCACATCTGGACAGGGGAGATCACCCCTCCACTTT
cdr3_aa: CASTSGQGRSPLHF

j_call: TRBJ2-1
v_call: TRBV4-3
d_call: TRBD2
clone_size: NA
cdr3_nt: TGCGCCAGCAGCCAAGGTCTAGCGGGAGAAAAGTTCTTC
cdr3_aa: CASSQGLAGEKFF

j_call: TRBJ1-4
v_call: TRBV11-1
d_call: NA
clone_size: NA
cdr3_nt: TGTGCCAGCACTGTGGGCAGGGCGGCGGAAAAACTGTTTTTT
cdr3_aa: CASTVGRAAEKLFF

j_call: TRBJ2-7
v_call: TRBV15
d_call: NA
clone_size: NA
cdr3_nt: TGTGCCACCAGCAGAGATGACCTGGGCTTCTCCTACGAGCAGTACTTC
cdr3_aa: CATSRDDLGFSYEQYF

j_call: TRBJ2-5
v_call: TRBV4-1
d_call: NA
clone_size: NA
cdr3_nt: TGCGCCAGCAGCCAATTGATTCGGGAGACCCAGTACTTC
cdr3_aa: CASSQLIRETQYF

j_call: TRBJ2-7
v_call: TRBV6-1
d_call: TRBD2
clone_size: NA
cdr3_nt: TGTGCCAGCAGCAGGGAGGGGCGCGGAGCATACGAGCAGTACTTC
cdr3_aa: CASSREGRGAYEQYF

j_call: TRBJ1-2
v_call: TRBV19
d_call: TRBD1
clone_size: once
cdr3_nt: TGTGCCAGTAGTATAGACCGGGACAGTGACTATGGCTACACCTTC
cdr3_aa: CASSIDRDSDYGYTF

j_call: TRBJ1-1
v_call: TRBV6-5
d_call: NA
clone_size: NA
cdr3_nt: TGTGCCAGCAGTACCTCTACGGGCCGGACTGAAGCTTTCTTT
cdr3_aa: CASSTSTGRTEAFF

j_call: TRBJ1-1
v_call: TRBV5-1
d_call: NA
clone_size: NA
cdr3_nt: TGCGCCAGCAGCTTGGGCTGGGCAGGCACTCAGAACACTGAAGCTTTCTTT
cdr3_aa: CASSLGWAGTQNTEAFF

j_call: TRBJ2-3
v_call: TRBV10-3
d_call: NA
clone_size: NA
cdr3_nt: TGTGCCACCACGGGGTCGCGGAGCACAGATACGCAGTATTTT
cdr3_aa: CATTGSRSTDTQYF

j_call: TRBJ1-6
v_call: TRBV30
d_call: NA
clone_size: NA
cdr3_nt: TGTGCCTGGACTTCGGGACTAGCCCTCCACTTT
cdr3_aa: CAWTSGLALHF

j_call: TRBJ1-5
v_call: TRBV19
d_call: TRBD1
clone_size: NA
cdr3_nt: TGTGCCAGTAGTACGATGGGGACAGCTAGCAATCAGCCCCAGCATTTT
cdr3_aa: CASSTMGTASNQPQHF

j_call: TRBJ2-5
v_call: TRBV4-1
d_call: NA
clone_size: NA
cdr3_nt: TGCGCCAGCAGCCAAGGCCGGGGCCTACAAGAGACCCAGTACTTC
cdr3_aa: CASSQGRGLQETQYF

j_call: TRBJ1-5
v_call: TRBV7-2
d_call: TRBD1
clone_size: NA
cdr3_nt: TGTGCCAGCAGCTTAAGTAGTTCAGGGGGGGAGATAGGGAATCAGCCCCAGCATTTT
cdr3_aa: CASSLSSSGGEIGNQPQHF

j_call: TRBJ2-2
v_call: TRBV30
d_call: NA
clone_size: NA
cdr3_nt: TGTGCCTGGACCCAGGGTCAGGACACCGGGGAGCTGTTTTTT
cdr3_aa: CAWTQGQDTGELFF

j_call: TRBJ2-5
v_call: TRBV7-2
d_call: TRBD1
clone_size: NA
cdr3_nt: TGTGCCAGCAGCTTAAGGGGGCAGGGCCAGTACTTC
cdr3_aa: CASSLRGQGQYF

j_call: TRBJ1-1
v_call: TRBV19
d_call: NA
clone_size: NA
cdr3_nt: TGTGCCACATGGGCCGGTGGAGCTTTCTTT
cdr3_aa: CATWAGGAFF

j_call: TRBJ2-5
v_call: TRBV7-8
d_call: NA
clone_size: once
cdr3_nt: TGTGCCAGCGGGCGGAGGACGCAACAAGAGACCCAGTACTTC
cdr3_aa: CASGRRTQQETQYF

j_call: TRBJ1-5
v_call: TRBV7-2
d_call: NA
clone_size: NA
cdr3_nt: TGTGCCAGCAGCTACGGGGCCGATAGCAATCAGCCCCAGCATTTT
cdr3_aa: CASSYGADSNQPQHF

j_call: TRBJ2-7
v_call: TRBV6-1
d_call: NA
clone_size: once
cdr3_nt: TGTGCCGGCGCGACAGGATACCTTACCTACGAGCAGTACTTC
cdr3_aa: CAGATGYLTYEQYF